This T cell receptor beta chain was sequenced for a study of beta chain features in type 1 diabetes. Germline loops: CDR1 PRHDT, CDR2 FYEKMQ (reference sequence). Trimming removed 1 base from V and 0 bases from J, with 13 bases in between. This CDR3 comprises 17 residues. Reverse transcribing all isolated RNA meant expressed TCRB transcripts were sequenced. This table comes from immunoSEQ multiplex PCR, and its TCRdb copy is limited to in-frame clones, with some not included. The sample carries around 190,000 clones, about an eighth recorded once. This TCR came from a woman under 30 in good health. Sequences were obtained from central memory CD4+ T cells from blood. The chain employs TRBV13 and TRBJ2-1, with D perhaps matching TRBD2 (6 bases). CDR3 amino acids: CASSLVPSVSSYNEQFF. CDR3 DNA sequence: TGTGCCAGCAGCTTAGTGCCTAGCGTTAGCTCCTACAATGAGCAGTTCTTC.